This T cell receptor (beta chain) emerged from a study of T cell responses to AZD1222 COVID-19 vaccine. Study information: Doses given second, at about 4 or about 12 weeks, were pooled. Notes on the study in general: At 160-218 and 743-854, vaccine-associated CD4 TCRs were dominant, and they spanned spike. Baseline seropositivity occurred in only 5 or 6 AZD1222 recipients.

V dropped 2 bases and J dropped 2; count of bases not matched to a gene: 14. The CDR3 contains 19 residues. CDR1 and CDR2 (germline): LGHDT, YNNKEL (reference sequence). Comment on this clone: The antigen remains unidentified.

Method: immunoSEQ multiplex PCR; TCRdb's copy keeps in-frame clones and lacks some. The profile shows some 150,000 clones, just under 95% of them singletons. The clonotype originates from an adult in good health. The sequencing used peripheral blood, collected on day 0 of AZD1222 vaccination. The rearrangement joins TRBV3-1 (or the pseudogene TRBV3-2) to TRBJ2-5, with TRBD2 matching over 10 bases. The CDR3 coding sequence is TGTGCCAGCAGCCAAAGGGTTAGCGGGGGGAGTTTATGGCAAGAGACCCAGTACTTC. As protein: CASSQRVSGGSLWQETQYF.